These 27 T cell receptor beta chains were sequenced from one sample in a study of response to subunit inactivated influenza vaccine (dated 2018 in TCRdb). What the time point label conveys for this sample: more than 40 days after influenza vaccine administration. The protocol used for the library was RT-PCR. Sequencing took place on an Illumina HiSeq 2500. TCRdb ran its own pipeline on the public reads, namely fastp trimming at Q25 and MiXCR clone calling, and kept in-frame beta chains. For every CDR3 protein sequence, its rows merge into one entry that carries the most common genes and DNA. In this sample the table shows 500,000 to 600,000 distinct CDR3 sequences, approximately 12% of which occur a single time. The ten largest account for less than 15% of the sample. The specimen comprised PBMCs from blood, sampled 45 days after vaccination. All receptors come from a man over 45 who received an inactivated influenza vaccine. Donor details come from another sample of the same person, matched by shared clones.

A few counts support this clonotype. The chain recombines TRBV20-1 with TRBJ1-2; TRBD1 is a possible D gene (6 bases). This CDR3 region has 15 residues. Looked up from germline, CDR1 is DFQATT and CDR2 is SNEGSKA (reference sequence). Trimming shortened V by 0 bases and J by 2 bases, and 13 bases separated the two germline ends. CDR3 protein: CSARDNRAENYGYTF. CDR3 nucleotides: TGCAGTGCTAGAGATAACAGGGCGGAAAACTATGGCTACACCTTC.

The chain is built from TRBV5-1 and TRBJ2-5; no clear D gene. Germline V CDR1 and CDR2: SGHRS, YFSETQ. CDR3 length equals 12 residues. V lost 0 bases and J 4 bases, leaving 4 bases between the germline ends. The CDR3 sequence is CASSLESETQYF. The DNA for the CDR3 is TGCGCCAGCAGCTTGGAGTCAGAGACCCAGTACTTC. The complete variable domain, with remaining parts taken from reference TRBV5-1 and TRBJ2-5, reads KAGVTQTPRYLIKTRGQQVTLSCSPISGHRSVSWYQQTPGQGLQFLFEYFSETQRNKGNFPGRFSGRQFSNSRSEMNVSTLELGDSALYLCASSLESETQYFGPGTRLLVL.

The chain has TRBV19 and TRBJ2-6; D unclear. V gave up 10 bases and J gave up 0 bases, with 10 bases separating them. The CDR3 covers 14 residues. CDR1 is LNHDA and CDR2 is SQIVND in the germline V gene (reference sequence). The CDR3 DNA follows: TGTGCCACCGGAGCAAGCTCTGGGGCCAACGTCCTGACTTTC. This gives the protein CATGASSGANVLTF.

The CDR3 sequence: CASTDLGSNQPQHF. In DNA, the CDR3 is TGTGCCAGCACCGATCTGGGGAGCAATCAGCCCCAGCATTTT. The chain joins TRBV6-2 or TRBV6-3 to TRBJ1-5; no definite D call. Trimming left V 7 bases short and J 1 base short, with 11 bases between. The CDR3 is 14 amino acids. CDR1 MNHEY and CDR2 SVGEGT come from the germline V gene.

The rearrangement uses TRBV27 and TRBJ2-1; 10 bases are a match to TRBD2. Germline trimming cut 3 bases from V and 0 bases from J; bases unmatched to any gene: 2. The CDR3 runs to 16 residues. Germline V lookup: CDR1 MNHEY, CDR2 SMNVEV (reference sequence). The CDR3 loop is CASSFLAGDSYNEQFF. CDR3 sequence (DNA): TGTGCCAGCAGTTTTCTAGCGGGGGACTCCTACAATGAGCAGTTCTTC.

A few counts support this clonotype. The chain combines TRBV20-1 with TRBJ1-2, with TRBD1 matching over 12 bases. From germline, CDR1 is DFQATT and CDR2 SNEGSKA (reference sequence). The CDR3 is 16 residues long. The trim removed 8 bases at V and 4 bases at J, leaving 14 bases unmatched. CDR3 nucleotide sequence: TGCAGTCCTACGGTAGGGACAGGGGGCAGAGTCTATGGCTACACCTTC. This sequence encodes CSPTVGTGGRVYGYTF.

This clonotype was counted a few times. CDR3 DNA sequence: TGTGCCAGCACACCAGGTGCGGACAATTCACCCCTCCACTTT. Translation gives CASTPGADNSPLHF. The rearrangement links TRBV25-1 to TRBJ1-6; D is ambiguous. This CDR3 has 14 amino acids. Trimming left V 7 bases short and J 7 bases short, with 14 bases between. Per germline, CDR1 MGHDK and CDR2 SYGVNS.

V usage is TRBV6-1 and J usage is TRBJ2-5, with 10 bases aligning to TRBD1. Germline CDR1 MNHNS, CDR2 SASEGT. J lost 3 bases, V lost 3 bases, and 4 bases had no gene match. This CDR3 is built from 15 residues. CDR3 in amino acids: CASSDRDRGKETQYF. CDR3 nucleotide sequence: TGTGCCAGCAGTGACCGGGACAGGGGAAAAGAGACCCAGTACTTC.

Here the CDR3 reads CASSPGTGGFFSYEQYF. In DNA form, the CDR3 reads TGTGCCAGCAGCCCAGGGACAGGGGGCTTTTTTTCTTACGAGCAGTACTTC. The rearrangement links TRBV7-2 to TRBJ2-7; 12 positions agree with TRBD1. CDR3 length equals 17 residues. Germline values: CDR1 SGHTA, CDR2 FQGNSA. With V trimmed by 5 bases and J by 4 bases, 12 bases remained unmatched.

This clonotype was recorded many times. The chain uses TRBV4-1 and TRBJ2-5; maybe TRBD2 (5 bases). V was clipped by 0 bases and J by 1 base, with 18 bases between them. Germline loops: CDR1 MGHRA, CDR2 YSYEKL. CDR3 length: 18 amino acids. CDR3 sequence (DNA): TGCGCCAGCAGCCAAGATCGATCCTCGGGATGGTTCCAAGAGACCCAGTACTTC. Protein: CASSQDRSSGWFQETQYF.

The rearrangement uses TRBV12-3 or TRBV12-4 and TRBJ1-5, with D maybe TRBD1 (6 bases). V lost 4 bases and J lost 3, with 25 bases in between. CDR3 size: 19 residues. The CDR3 DNA is TGTGCCAGCAGTTCTCAGGGCTTCGACAGGAAGGGGCACAATCAGCCCCAGCATTTT. Translation gives CASSSQGFDRKGHNQPQHF.

At least ten counts were recorded for this clonotype. This chain connects TRBV6-6 to TRBJ2-7; D is undetermined. The germline gives CDR1 MNHNY, CDR2 SVGAGI (reference sequence). Trimming took 7 bases from V and 0 from J, leaving 10 bases between them. The CDR3 loop spans 13 amino acids. CDR3 amino acids: CASTGATSYEQYF. The CDR3 coding sequence is TGTGCCAGCACCGGAGCTACCTCCTACGAGCAGTACTTC.

The chain is built from TRBV6-2 or TRBV6-3 and TRBJ2-7; 12 nucleotides match TRBD2. Germline V gene data show CDR1 as MNHEY and CDR2 as SVGEGT. This CDR3 comprises 17 residues. Losses at the gene ends were 2 bases for V and 0 bases for J; bases not matched to a gene: 5. CDR3 nucleotide sequence: TGTGCCAGCAGTTACAGACTAGCGGGGGCCATCTCCTACGAGCAGTACTTC. Translation: CASSYRLAGAISYEQYF.

This clonotype was counted at least ten times. The CDR3 sequence: CSAITGLNVIQYF. CDR3 DNA sequence: TGCAGTGCCATCACGGGTCTCAACGTAATTCAGTACTTC. The chain employs TRBV20-1 and TRBJ2-4; no firm D call. The V end was cut by 6 bases, the J end by 10 bases, with 19 bases between. Per germline, CDR1 DFQATT and CDR2 SNEGSKA (reference sequence). The CDR3 extends over 13 amino acids.

Comments on this clonotype: A read error may explain this, as a much larger clone is one base away. V gene TRBV20-1 combines with J gene TRBJ2-7; D is unclear. Germline V gene lookup returns CDR1 DFQATT and CDR2 SNEGSKA (reference sequence). The CDR3 extends over 12 amino acids. The chain's CDR3 is CTAQTETYEQYF. The CDR3 bases are TGCACTGCTCAGACCGAAACCTACGAGCAGTACTTC.

Here the CDR3 reads CASSQVATSQETQYF. Written as DNA, the CDR3 is TGCGCCAGCAGCCAAGTCGCGACAAGCCAAGAGACCCAGTACTTC. The V and J genes are TRBV4-3 and TRBJ2-5; D gene unclear. The V gene's germline CDR1 is LGHNA and CDR2 YSLEER. This CDR3 comprises 15 residues. V lost 1 base and J 1 base, leaving 10 bases between the germline ends.

This clonotype was seen only a few times. The chain employs TRBV29-1 and TRBJ1-2; TRBD1 matches 7 bases. The germline V gene encodes CDR1 SQVTM and CDR2 ANQGSEA. The CDR3 has 11 residues. This chain's CDR3 is CTGQDYYGYTF. Written as DNA, the CDR3 is TGCACTGGACAGGACTACTATGGCTACACCTTC. The full variable domain, with the rest looked up from reference TRBV29-1 and TRBJ1-2, is SAVISQKPSRDICQRGTSLTIQCQVDSQVTMMFWYRQQPGQSLTLIATANQGSEATYESGFVIDKFPISRPNLTFSTLTVSNMSPEDSSIYLCTGQDYYGYTFGSGTRLTVV.

This clonotype turned up a few times. This chain uses TRBV4-1 with TRBJ2-3; TRBD1 aligns across 8 bases. The J segment lost 0 bases and the V segment lost 4 bases, leaving 3 bases of the junction unmatched. There are 15 residues in the CDR3. Germline V CDR1 and CDR2: MGHRA, YSYEKL. This chain's CDR3 is CASSPTGASTDTQYF. DNA for the CDR3: TGCGCCAGCAGCCCGACAGGGGCTAGCACAGATACGCAGTATTTT.

This clonotype was seen a handful of times. The chain carries TRBV21-1 and TRBJ2-7; TRBD1 is the table's D call, not checked against the DNA. TRBV21-1 is a pseudogene. This CDR3 comprises 16 residues. In nucleotides, the CDR3 is TGTGCCAGCAGCAAATTTAGAAAAGGGGACAGCTACGAGCAGTACTTC. Translating gives CASSKFRKGDSYEQYF.

The chain carries TRBV18 and TRBJ2-7; TRBD1 matches at 11 bases. This CDR3 is 15 amino acids long. Looked up from germline, CDR1 is KGHSH and CDR2 is LQKENI. V shed 4 bases and J 7 bases; nucleotides not matched to a gene: 9. CDR3 loop: CASSLSRDRGAEQYF. CDR3 sequence (DNA): TGTGCCAGCTCACTCTCGCGGGACAGGGGGGCAGAGCAGTACTTC.

This clonotype was seen at least ten times. This rearrangement joins TRBV27 to TRBJ2-2; 10 bases match TRBD2. Trimming cost V 2 bases and J 7 bases; bases outside gene matches: 4. Germline CDR1 reads MNHEY; CDR2 reads SMNVEV (reference sequence). The CDR3 is 15 residues long. The CDR3 bases are TGTGCCAGCAGTTTAACTGGGACTAGCGTCGGGGAGCTGTTTTTT. As protein: CASSLTGTSVGELFF.

This clonotype was observed at least ten times. The chain couples TRBV5-1 to TRBJ2-3; D gene uncertain. The CDR3 contains 15 residues. Germline V gene data show CDR1 as SGHRS and CDR2 as YFSETQ. V lost 0 bases and J 0 bases, leaving 8 bases between the germline ends. CDR3 coding DNA: TGCGCCAGCAGCTTGGATGTCCAGAGCACAGATACGCAGTATTTT. This sequence encodes CASSLDVQSTDTQYF.

This chain links TRBV7-2 with TRBJ2-7; the match to TRBD1 covers 10 bases. The V gene end was trimmed by 5 bases and the J gene end by 3 bases; junction bases not matched to a gene: 7. The CDR3 length is 15 residues. The germline CDR1 and CDR2 sequences are SGHTA and FQGNSA. CDR3 protein: CASSIGTGVFYEQYF. CDR3 DNA sequence: TGTGCCAGCAGCATCGGGACAGGGGTCTTCTACGAGCAGTACTTC.

This clonotype was observed a few times. The chain has TRBV14 and TRBJ1-6; the match to TRBD1 covers 8 bases. Trimming cost V 0 bases and J 9 bases; bases outside gene matches: 1. Germline CDR1 SGHDN, CDR2 FVKESK. This CDR3 contains 14 residues. The CDR3 spells CASSQETGVSPLHF. CDR3 bases: TGTGCCAGCAGCCAAGAGACAGGGGTTTCACCCCTCCACTTT.

The gene calls are TRBV20-1 and TRBJ2-5, with 8 nucleotides matching TRBD2. The CDR3 has 16 residues. From germline, CDR1 is DFQATT and CDR2 SNEGSKA (reference sequence). Germline trimming cut 0 bases from V and 2 bases from J; bases unmatched to any gene: 8. The CDR3 reads CSAREPPAGGQETQYF. CDR3 nucleotide sequence: TGCAGTGCTAGAGAGCCTCCGGCGGGGGGACAAGAGACCCAGTACTTC.

V and J are TRBV20-1 and TRBJ2-7; 12 bases fit TRBD1. CDR1 is DFQATT and CDR2 is SNEGSKA in the germline V gene (reference sequence). CDR3 length: 14 residues. The trim removed 6 bases at V and 1 base at J, leaving 4 bases unmatched. The CDR3 nucleotides read TGCAGTGCCGCGGGACAGGGGGCATCCTACGAGCAGTACTTC. This gives the protein CSAAGQGASYEQYF.

Here the CDR3 DNA reads TGTGCCAGCAGCAAAGCCACCCAGGGGTCAGTAAAGACCCAGTACTTC. Translating it yields CASSKATQGSVKTQYF. The chain couples TRBV21-1 to TRBJ2-5; TRBD1 is the table's D call, not checked against the DNA. TRBV21-1 is a pseudogene segment. The CDR3 is made up of 16 amino acids.